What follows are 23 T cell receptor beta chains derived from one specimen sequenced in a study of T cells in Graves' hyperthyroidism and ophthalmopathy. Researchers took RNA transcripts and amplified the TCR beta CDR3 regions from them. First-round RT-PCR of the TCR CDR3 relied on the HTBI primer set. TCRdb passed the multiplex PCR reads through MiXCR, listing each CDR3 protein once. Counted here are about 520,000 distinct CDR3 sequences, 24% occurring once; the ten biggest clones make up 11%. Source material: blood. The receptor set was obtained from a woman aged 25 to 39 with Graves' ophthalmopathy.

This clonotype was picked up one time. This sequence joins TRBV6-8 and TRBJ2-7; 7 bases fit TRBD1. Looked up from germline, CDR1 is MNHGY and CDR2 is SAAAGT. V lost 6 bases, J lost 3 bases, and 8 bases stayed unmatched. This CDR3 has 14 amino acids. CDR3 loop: CASSKGQDCYEQYF. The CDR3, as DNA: TGTGCCAGCAGCAAAGGACAGGACTGCTACGAGCAGTACTTC.

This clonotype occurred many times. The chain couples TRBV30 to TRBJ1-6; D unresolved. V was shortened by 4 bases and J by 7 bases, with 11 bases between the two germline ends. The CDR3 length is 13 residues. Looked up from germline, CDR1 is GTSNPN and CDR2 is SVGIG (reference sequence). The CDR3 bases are TGTGCCTGGACGGATATGGGGAATTCACCCCTCCACTTT. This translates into CAWTDMGNSPLHF. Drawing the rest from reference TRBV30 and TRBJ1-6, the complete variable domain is SQTIHQWPATLVQPVGSPLSLECTVEGTSNPNLYWYRQAAGRGLQLLFYSVGIGQISSEVPQNLSASRPQDRQFILSSKKLLLSDSGFYLCAWTDMGNSPLHFGNGTRLTVT.

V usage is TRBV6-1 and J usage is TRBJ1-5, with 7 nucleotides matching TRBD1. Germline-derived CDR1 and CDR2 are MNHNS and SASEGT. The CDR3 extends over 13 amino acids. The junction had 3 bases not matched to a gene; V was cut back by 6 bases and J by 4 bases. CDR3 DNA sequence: TGTGCCAGCAGGGGGACAGTGAATCAGCCCCAGCATTTT. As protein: CASRGTVNQPQHF.

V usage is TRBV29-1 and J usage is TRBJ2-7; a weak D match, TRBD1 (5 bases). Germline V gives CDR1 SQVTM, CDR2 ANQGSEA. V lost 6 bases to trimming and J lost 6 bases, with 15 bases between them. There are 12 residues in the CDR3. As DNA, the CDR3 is TGCAGCGTAAAGAGAGATGGGGCCGAGCAGTACTTC. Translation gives CSVKRDGAEQYF.

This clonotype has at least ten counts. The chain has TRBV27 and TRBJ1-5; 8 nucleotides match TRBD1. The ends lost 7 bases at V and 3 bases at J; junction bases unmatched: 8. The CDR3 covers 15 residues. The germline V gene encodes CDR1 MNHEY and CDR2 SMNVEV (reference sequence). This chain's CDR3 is CASKLDREVNQPQHF. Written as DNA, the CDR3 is TGTGCCAGCAAACTGGACAGGGAGGTCAATCAGCCCCAGCATTTT.

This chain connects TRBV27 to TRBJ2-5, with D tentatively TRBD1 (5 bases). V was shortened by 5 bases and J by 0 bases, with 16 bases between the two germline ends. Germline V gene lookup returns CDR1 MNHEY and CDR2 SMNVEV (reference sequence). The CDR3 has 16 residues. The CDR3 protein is CASSLGRTTYQETQYF. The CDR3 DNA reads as TGTGCCAGCAGTCTGGGGCGGACGACGTACCAAGAGACCCAGTACTTC.

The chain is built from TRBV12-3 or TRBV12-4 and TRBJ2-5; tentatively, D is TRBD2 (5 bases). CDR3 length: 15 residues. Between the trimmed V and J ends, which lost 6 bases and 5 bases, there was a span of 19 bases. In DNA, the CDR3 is TGTGCCAGCAGCAGGAGGTTAGCAGCGTTTGAGACCCAGTACTTC. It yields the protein CASSRRLAAFETQYF.

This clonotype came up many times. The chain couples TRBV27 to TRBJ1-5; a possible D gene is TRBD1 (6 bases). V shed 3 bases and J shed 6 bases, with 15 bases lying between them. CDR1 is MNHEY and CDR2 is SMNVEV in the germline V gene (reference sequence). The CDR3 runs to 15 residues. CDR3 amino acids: CASSFSGTNGQPQHF. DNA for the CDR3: TGTGCCAGCAGTTTCTCCGGGACAAATGGTCAGCCCCAGCATTTT.

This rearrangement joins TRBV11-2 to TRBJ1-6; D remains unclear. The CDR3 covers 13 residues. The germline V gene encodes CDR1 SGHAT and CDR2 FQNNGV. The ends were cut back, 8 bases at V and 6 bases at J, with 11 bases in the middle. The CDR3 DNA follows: TGTGCCAGCTTACGGACTTCTAATTCACCCCTCCACTTT. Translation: CASLRTSNSPLHF.

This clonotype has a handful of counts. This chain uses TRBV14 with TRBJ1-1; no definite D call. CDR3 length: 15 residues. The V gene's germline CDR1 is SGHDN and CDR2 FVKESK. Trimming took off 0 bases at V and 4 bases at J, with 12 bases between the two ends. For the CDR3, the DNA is TGTGCCAGCAGCCAAGATCTGGGGTGGGGCACTGAAGCTTTCTTT. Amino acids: CASSQDLGWGTEAFF.

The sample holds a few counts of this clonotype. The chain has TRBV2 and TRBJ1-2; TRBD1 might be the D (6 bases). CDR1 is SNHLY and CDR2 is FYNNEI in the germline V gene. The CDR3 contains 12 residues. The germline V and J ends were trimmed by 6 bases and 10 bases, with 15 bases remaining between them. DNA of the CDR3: TGTGCCAGCAGGACCGGGACACCCAACTACACCTTC. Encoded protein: CASRTGTPNYTF. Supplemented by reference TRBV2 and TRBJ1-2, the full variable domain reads EPEVTQTPSHQVTQMGQEVILRCVPISNHLYFYWYRQILGQKVEFLVSFYNNEISEKSEIFDDQFSVERPDGSNFTLKIRSTKLEDSAMYFCASRTGTPNYTFGSGTRLTVV.

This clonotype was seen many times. The CDR3 region is CASTRRGTEAFF. The CDR3 DNA reads TGTGCCAGCACCCGCAGAGGAACTGAAGCTTTCTTT. This chain uses TRBV28 with TRBJ1-1; no clear D gene. Germline V gene data show CDR1 as MDHEN and CDR2 as SYDVKM. CDR3 length: 12 residues. Trimming shortened V by 7 bases and J by 5 bases, and 11 bases separated the two germline ends.

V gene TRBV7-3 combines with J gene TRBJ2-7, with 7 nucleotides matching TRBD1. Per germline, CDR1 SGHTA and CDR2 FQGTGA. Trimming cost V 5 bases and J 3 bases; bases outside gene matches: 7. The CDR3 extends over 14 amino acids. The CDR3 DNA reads TGTGCCAGCAGCCAACAGGGGAATGGCTACGAGCAGTACTTC. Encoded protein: CASSQQGNGYEQYF.

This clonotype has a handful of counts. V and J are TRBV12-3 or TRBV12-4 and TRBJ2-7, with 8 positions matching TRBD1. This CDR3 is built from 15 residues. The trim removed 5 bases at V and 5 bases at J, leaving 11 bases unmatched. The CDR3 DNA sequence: TGTGCCAGCAGTCACACCGACAGGGGAGTCCACGAGCAGTACTTC. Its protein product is CASSHTDRGVHEQYF.

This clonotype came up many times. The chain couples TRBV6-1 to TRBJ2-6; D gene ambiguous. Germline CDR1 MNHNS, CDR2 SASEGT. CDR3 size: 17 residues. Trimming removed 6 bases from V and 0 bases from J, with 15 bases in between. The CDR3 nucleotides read TGTGCCAGCAGAAACGGAGTGGGGTTCTCTGGGGCCAACGTCCTGACTTTC. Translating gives CASRNGVGFSGANVLTF.

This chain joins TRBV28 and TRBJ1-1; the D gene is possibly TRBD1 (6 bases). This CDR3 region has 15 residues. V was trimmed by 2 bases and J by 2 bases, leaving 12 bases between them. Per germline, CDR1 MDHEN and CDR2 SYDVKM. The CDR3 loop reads CASSLRQETNTEAFF. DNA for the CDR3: TGTGCCAGCAGTTTACGACAGGAGACTAACACTGAAGCTTTCTTT.

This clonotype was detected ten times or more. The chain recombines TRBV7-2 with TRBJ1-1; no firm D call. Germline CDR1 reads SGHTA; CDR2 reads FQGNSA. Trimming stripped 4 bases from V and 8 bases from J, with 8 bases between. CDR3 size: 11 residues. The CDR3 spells CASSSTGEAFF. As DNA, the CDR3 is TGTGCCAGCAGCTCCACCGGGGAAGCTTTCTTT.

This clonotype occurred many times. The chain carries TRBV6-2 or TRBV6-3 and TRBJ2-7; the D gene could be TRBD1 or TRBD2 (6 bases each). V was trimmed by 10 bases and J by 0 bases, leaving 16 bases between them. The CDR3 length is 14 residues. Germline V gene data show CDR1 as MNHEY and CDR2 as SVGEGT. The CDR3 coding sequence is TGTGCCACCTCCCCGAGGGGGGTCTCCTACGAGCAGTACTTC. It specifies CATSPRGVSYEQYF.

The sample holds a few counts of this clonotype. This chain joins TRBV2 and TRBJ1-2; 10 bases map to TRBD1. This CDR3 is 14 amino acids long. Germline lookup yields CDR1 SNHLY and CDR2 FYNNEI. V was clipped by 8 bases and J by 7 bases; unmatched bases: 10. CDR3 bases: TGTGCCAGCCCCAATCGACAGGGGGCGGTTGGCTACACCTTC. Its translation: CASPNRQGAVGYTF.

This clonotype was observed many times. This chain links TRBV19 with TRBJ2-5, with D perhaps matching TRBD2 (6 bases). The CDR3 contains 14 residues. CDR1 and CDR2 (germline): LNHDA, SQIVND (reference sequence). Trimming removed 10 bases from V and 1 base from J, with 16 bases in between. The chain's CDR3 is CATQGGSIQETQYF. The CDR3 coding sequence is TGTGCCACCCAGGGAGGCTCTATCCAAGAGACCCAGTACTTC.

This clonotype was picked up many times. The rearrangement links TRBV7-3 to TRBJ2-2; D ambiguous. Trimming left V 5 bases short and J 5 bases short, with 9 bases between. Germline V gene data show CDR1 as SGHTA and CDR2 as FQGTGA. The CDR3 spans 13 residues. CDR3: CASSPEGTGELFF. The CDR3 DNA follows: TGTGCCAGCAGCCCTGAAGGGACCGGGGAGCTGTTTTTT.

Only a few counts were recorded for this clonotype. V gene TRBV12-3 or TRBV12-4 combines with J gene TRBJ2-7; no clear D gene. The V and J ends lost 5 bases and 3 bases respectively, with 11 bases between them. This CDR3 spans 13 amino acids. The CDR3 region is CASSPNSGYEQYF. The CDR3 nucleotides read TGTGCCAGCAGTCCCAATAGTGGCTACGAGCAGTACTTC.

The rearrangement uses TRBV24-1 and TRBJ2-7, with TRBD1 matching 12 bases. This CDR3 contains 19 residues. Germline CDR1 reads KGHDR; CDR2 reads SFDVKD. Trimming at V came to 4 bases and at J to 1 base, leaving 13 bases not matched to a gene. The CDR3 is CATSDLPGQGALMSYEQYF. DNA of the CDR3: TGTGCCACCAGTGACCTTCCGGGACAGGGGGCTTTGATGTCCTACGAGCAGTACTTC.